This TCR beta chain was identified in a study of shared clonotypes between healthy human individuals. Study summary: CD8 memory received one plate per donor, CD8 naive two, CD4 memory three and CD4 naive three.

Germline V gene lookup returns CDR1 SQVTM and CDR2 ANQGSEA. J was trimmed by 6 bases and V by 2 bases; bases with no gene match: 3. The CDR3 has 13 amino acids. The naive CD8 population came from CD45RO-negative cells selected for CCR7, without terminally differentiated effector memory CD45RA+ cells. As regards this clone: The antigen remains unidentified.

Study-wide points: It was the few donors that limited the genetic and exposure-history diversity represented. Estimated clonotype richness was generally higher in naive than memory subsets.

As processed by the authors: Filtering was not the same, since immunoSEQ gave junction-only sequences without quality scores. This table comes from immunoSEQ multiplex PCR, and its TCRdb copy is limited to in-frame clones, with some not included. V and J calls and clone size are given by that table; D and trimming were obtained from the DNA. The sample yields approximately 600,000 clones, around 96% seen once. This TCR came from a woman between 25 and 40 years old in good health. The sequenced material came from naive CD8+ T cells sorted from blood. This chain links TRBV29-1 with TRBJ2-1; 8 bases are shared with TRBD2. CDR3 in DNA: TGCAGCGTTGAACTAGCGGGCCTCAATGAGCAGTTCTTC. This codes for CSVELAGLNEQFF.